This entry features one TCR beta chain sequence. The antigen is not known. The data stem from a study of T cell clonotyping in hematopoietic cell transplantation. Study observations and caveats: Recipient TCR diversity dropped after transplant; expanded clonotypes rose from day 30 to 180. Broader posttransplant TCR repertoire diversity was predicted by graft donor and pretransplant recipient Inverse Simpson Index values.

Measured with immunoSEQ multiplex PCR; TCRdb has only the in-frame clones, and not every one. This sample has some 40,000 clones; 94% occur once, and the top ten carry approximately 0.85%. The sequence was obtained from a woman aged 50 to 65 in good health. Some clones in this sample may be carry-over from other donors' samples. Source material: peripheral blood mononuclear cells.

The CDR3 sequence: CASSIGQGNEKLFF. The CDR3 coding sequence is TGTGCCAGCAGTATCGGACAGGGGAATGAAAAACTGTTTTTT. The chain has TRBV28 and TRBJ1-4, with 9 nucleotides matching TRBD1. V gave up 5 bases and J gave up 5 bases; unmatched junction bases: 3. The germline V gene has CDR1 MDHEN and CDR2 SYDVKM. CDR3 length: 14 residues.